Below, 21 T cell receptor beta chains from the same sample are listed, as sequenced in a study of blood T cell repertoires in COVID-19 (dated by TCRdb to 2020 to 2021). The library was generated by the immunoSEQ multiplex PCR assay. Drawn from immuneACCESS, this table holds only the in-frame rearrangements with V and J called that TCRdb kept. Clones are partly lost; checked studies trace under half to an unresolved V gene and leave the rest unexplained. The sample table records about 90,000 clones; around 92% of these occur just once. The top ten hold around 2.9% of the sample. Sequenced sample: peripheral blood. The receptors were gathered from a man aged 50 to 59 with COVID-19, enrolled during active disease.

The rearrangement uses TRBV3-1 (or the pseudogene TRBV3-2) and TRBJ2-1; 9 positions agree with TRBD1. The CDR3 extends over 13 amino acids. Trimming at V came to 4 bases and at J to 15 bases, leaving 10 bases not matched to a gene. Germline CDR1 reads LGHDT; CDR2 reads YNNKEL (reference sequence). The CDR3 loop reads CASSRDRETSRFF. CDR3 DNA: TGTGCCAGCAGCCGGGACAGGGAAACCTCGCGGTTCTTC.

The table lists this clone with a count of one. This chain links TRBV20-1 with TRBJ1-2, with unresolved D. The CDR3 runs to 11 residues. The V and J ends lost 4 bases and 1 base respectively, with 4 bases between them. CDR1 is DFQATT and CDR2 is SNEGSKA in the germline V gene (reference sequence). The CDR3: CSAKYNYGYTF. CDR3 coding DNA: TGCAGTGCTAAATATAACTATGGCTACACCTTC.

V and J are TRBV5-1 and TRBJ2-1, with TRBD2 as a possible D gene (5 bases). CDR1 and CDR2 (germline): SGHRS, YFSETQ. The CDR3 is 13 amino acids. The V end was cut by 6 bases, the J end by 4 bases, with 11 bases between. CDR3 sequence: CASKEDSYNEQFF. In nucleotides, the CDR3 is TGCGCCAGCAAGGAGGACTCATACAATGAGCAGTTCTTC.

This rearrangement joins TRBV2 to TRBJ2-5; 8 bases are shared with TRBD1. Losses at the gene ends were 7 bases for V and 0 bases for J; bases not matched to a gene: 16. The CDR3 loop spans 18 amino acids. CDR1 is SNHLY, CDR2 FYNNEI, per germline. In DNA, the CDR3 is TGTGCCAGCATCGGACAGGGACCACGACCGGGCTACCAAGAGACCCAGTACTTC. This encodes CASIGQGPRPGYQETQYF.

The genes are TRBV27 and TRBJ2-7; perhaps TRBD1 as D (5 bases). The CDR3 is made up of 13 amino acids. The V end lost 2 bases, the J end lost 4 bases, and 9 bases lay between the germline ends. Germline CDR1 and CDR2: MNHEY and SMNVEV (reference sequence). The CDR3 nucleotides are TGTGCCAGCAGTTTACATGGGGCTTACGAGCAGTACTTC. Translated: CASSLHGAYEQYF.

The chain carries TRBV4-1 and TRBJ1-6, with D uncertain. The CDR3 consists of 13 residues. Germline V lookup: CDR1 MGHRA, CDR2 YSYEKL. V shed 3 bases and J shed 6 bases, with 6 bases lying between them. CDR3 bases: TGCGCCAGCAGCCATCCCCTTAATTCACCCCTCCACTTT. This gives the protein CASSHPLNSPLHF.

This CDR3 is CASSSGLAGGPANEQFF. The CDR3 nucleotides read TGCGCCAGCAGCTCCGGACTAGCGGGGGGGCCTGCTAATGAGCAGTTCTTC. V usage is TRBV5-1 and J usage is TRBJ2-1, with 15 bases aligning to TRBD2. The CDR3 sequence is 17 residues long. Per the germline V gene, CDR1 is SGHRS and CDR2 is YFSETQ. The junction had 8 bases not matched to a gene; V was cut back by 3 bases and J by 7 bases.

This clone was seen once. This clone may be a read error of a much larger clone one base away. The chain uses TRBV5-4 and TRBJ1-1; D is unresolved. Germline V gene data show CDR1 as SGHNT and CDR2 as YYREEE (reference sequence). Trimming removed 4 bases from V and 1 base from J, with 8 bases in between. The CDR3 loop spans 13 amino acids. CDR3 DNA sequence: TGTGCCAGCAGCCGGGCGGGGAACACTGAAGCTTTCTTT. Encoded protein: CASSRAGNTEAFF. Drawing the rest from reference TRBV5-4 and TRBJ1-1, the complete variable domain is ETGVTQSPTHLIKTRGQQVTLRCSSQSGHNTVSWYQQALGQGPQFIFQYYREEENGRGNFPPRFSGLQFPNYSSELNVNALELDDSALYLCASSRAGNTEAFFGQGTRLTVV.

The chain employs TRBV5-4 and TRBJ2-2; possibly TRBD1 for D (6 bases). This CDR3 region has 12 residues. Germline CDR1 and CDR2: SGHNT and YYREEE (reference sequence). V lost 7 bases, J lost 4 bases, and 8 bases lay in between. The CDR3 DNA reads TGTGCCAGCGGCAGGGGCACCGGGGAGCTGTTTTTT. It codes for CASGRGTGELFF. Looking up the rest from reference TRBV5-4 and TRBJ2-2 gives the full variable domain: ETGVTQSPTHLIKTRGQQVTLRCSSQSGHNTVSWYQQALGQGPQFIFQYYREEENGRGNFPPRFSGLQFPNYSSELNVNALELDDSALYLCASGRGTGELFFGEGSRLTVL.

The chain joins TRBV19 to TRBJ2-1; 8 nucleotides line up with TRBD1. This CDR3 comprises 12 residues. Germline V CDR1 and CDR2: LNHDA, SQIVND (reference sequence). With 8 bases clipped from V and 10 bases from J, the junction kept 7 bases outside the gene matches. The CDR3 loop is CASPSGTGEQFF. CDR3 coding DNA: TGTGCCAGTCCCTCTGGGACAGGAGAGCAGTTCTTC.

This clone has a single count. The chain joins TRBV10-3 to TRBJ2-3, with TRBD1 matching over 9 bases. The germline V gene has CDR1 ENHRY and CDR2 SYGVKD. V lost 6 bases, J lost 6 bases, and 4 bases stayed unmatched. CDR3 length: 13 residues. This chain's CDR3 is CAISRDREDTQYF. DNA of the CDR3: TGTGCCATCAGCAGGGACAGGGAGGATACGCAGTATTTT.

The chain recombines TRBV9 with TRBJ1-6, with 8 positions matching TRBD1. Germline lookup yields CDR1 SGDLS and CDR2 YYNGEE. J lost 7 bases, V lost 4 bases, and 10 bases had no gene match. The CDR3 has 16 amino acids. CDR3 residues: CASSSGQGGMNSPLHF. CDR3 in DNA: TGTGCCAGCAGCTCTGGACAGGGTGGTATGAATTCACCCCTCCACTTT.

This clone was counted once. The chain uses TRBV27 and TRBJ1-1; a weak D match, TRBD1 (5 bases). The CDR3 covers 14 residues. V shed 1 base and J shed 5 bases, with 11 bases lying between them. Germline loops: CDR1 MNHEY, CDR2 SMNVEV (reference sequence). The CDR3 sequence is CASSLLGGKTEAFF. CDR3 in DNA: TGTGCCAGCAGTTTATTGGGGGGGAAAACTGAAGCTTTCTTT.

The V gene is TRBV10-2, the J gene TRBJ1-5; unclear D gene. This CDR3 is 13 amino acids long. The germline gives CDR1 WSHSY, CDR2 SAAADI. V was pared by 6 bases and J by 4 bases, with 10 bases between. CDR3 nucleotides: TGCGCCAGCAGCCAACACCAAAATCAGCCCCAGCATTTT. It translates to CASSQHQNQPQHF.

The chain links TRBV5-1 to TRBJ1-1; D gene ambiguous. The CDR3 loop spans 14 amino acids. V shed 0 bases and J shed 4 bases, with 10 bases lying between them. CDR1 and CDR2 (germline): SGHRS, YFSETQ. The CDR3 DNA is TGCGCCAGCAGCTTGGCCCTCGAGGGCACTGAAGCTTTCTTT. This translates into CASSLALEGTEAFF.

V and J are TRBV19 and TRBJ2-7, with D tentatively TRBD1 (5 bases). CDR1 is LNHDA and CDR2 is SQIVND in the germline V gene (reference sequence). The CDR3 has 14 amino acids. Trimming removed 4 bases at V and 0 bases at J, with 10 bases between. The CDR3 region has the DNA TGTGCCAGTAGTAGCCACAGGAGCTCCTACGAGCAGTACTTC. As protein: CASSSHRSSYEQYF.

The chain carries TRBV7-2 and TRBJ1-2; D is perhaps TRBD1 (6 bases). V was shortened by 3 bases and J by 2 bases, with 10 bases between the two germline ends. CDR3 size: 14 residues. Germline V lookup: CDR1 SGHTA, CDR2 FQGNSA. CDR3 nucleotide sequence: TGTGCCAGCAGCTTCGGTGGACAGAACTATGGCTACACCTTC. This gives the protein CASSFGGQNYGYTF.

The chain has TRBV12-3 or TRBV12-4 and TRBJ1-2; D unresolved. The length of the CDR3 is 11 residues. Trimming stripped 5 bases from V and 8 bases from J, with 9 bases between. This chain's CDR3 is CASSLARGYTF. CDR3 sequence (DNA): TGTGCCAGCAGTCTCGCACGGGGCTACACCTTC.

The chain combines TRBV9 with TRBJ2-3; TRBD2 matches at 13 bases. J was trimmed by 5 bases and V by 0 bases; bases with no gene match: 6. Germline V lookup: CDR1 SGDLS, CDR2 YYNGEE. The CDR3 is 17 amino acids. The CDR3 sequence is CASSVALRTSGRDTQYF. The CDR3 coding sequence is TGTGCCAGCAGCGTAGCCTTAAGGACTAGCGGGAGAGATACGCAGTATTTT.

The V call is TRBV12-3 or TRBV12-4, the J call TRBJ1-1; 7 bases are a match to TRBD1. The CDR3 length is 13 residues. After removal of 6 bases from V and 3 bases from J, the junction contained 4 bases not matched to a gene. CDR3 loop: CASSIDRDTEAFF. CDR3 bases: TGTGCCAGCAGCATAGACAGGGACACTGAAGCTTTCTTT.

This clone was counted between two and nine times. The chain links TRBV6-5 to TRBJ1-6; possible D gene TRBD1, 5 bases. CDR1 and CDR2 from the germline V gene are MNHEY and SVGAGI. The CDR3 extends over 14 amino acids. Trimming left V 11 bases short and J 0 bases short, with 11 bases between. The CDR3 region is CAAGDSSYNSPLHF. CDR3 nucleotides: TGTGCCGCGGGGGATAGCTCCTATAATTCACCCCTCCACTTT.